These 4 T cell receptor beta chains share one sample of origin, sequenced in a study of control samples from healthy donors and cancer patients. Produced via immunoSEQ multiplex PCR; TCRdb's table is partial and in-frame only. Of about 71,000 clones in the sample, roughly 90% are singletons; the top ten hold about 20%. The sequenced material came from PBMCs. The receptors here all came from a man in his 60s with lung cancer.

The V call is TRBV7-9, the J call TRBJ1-2; possible D gene TRBD1, 6 bases. Trimming left V 5 bases short and J 6 bases short, with 16 bases between. The germline gives CDR1 SEHNR, CDR2 FQNEAQ (reference sequence). The CDR3 spans 14 residues. In DNA form, the CDR3 reads TGTGCCAGCAGCCCCGAGCAGGGGAGGGATGGCTACACCTTC. It specifies CASSPEQGRDGYTF.

The chain combines TRBV19 with TRBJ2-2; D is unclear. Per germline, CDR1 LNHDA and CDR2 SQIVND (reference sequence). Trimming removed 5 bases at V and 7 bases at J, with 8 bases between. The CDR3 has 12 residues. The CDR3 here is CASSSSLGELFF. The CDR3 coding sequence is TGTGCCAGTAGTTCAAGCCTCGGGGAGCTGTTTTTT.

This rearrangement joins TRBV5-6 to TRBJ1-2; TRBD1 matches at 9 bases. Losses at the gene ends were 2 bases for V and 6 bases for J; bases not matched to a gene: 8. Germline V gene sequence: CDR1 SGHDT, CDR2 YYEEEE. This CDR3 has 15 amino acids. DNA for the CDR3: TGTGCCAGCAGCTTATGGCCCGGGACAGGGAATGGCTACACCTTC. Protein product: CASSLWPGTGNGYTF.

The rearrangement joins TRBV6-5 to TRBJ1-3; D call uncertain. This CDR3 region has 15 residues. The V end lost 6 bases, the J end lost 0 bases, and 12 bases lay between the germline ends. Germline lookup yields CDR1 MNHEY and CDR2 SVGAGI. CDR3 amino acids: CASSAGGSSGNTIYF. The CDR3 coding sequence is TGTGCCAGCAGCGCGGGAGGGAGCTCTGGAAACACCATATATTTT.